Listed here is a single TCR beta chain. This specimen belongs to a study of blood T cell repertoires in COVID-19. About the study: The samples span acute and convalescent COVID-19 from the United States, Italy and Spain. T cells, B-cell-depleted T cells, or PBMCs supplied cDNA or gDNA.

From germline, CDR1 is KGHDR and CDR2 SFDVKD. This CDR3 region has 13 residues. V was pared by 6 bases and J by 0 bases, with 7 bases between. Assay: immunoSEQ multiplex PCR; the TCRdb copy retains only in-frame clones and omits some. The sample has 200,000 to 250,000 clones, roughly 75% seen once. The sequence derives from a woman in her sixties or seventies with acute or convalescent COVID-19. The sample comprised peripheral blood. The rearrangement links TRBV24-1 to TRBJ2-5, with a weak D call TRBD2 (6 bases). The DNA of the CDR3 is TGTGCCACCAGTTGGGGGGACCAAGAGACCCAGTACTTC. Translation gives CATSWGDQETQYF.